This T cell receptor (beta chain) was documented in a study of identical twins. General study findings and limits: While abundant cord blood beta clonotypes carried fewer insertions, memory repertoires showed no such pattern.

A universal primer site was added by template switching, and unique molecular identifiers were carried by the cDNA. One entry per CDR3 protein, called by TCRdb with MiXCR from the 5' RACE reads. The top ten clones hold roughly 4% of a sample with over 600,000 distinct CDR3 sequences, about 20% of them seen once. With regard to this clonotype: Its antigen is still unknown.

The CDR3 has 13 amino acids. J lost 5 bases, V lost 7 bases, and 6 bases had no gene match. Germline CDR1 LNHDA, CDR2 SQIVND (reference sequence). These records were also assigned to another study, of T cells expressing NK-cell markers. As reported in that work: Each TCR beta repertoire originated in sorted T cells that were CD3+CD56+NKG2C+, CD3+CD56+NKG2C- or CD3+CD56-NKG2C+. Also leading the CD3+CD56-NKG2C+ fraction in a few donors were these clonotypes.

This rearrangement joins TRBV19 to TRBJ2-3; TRBD1 agrees at 7 bases. The sample was PBMCs. This sequence originates from a woman younger than 35 in good health. The CDR3, as DNA: TGTGCCAGTACGCCCAGGGGGAAAGATACGCAGTATTTT. Translated: CASTPRGKDTQYF.